This T cell receptor (beta chain) was observed in a study of blood T cell repertoires in COVID-19. Background on the study: T cells, B-cell-depleted T cells, or PBMCs provided the cDNA or gDNA that served as material.

Sequencing was performed with immunoSEQ multiplex PCR; in TCRdb, only in-frame clones are kept and a portion is missing. The sample holds 250,000 to 350,000 clones, 87% seen once. Enrollees, about 18 to 89 years old, lived in approximately 25 US areas. Cohort 3 recovery required two negative PCRs, clearance, or symptom resolution. This CDR3 comprises 16 residues. Germline V gene data show CDR1 as SEHNR and CDR2 as FQNEAQ (reference sequence). V gave up 4 bases and J gave up 6 bases; unmatched junction bases: 8. Material: PBMCs or T cells enriched from blood (not recorded which). This chain uses TRBV7-9 with TRBJ2-1; 11 bases match TRBD2. This TCR came from a woman aged 18-29 years who had recovered from COVID-19. DNA of the CDR3: TGTGCCAGCAGCTCCGGACTAGCGGGTAGCATCAATGAGCAGTTCTTC. Amino acids: CASSSGLAGSINEQFF.